This T cell receptor beta chain was captured in a study of blood T cell repertoires in COVID-19. Only one count was recorded for this clone. Repertoires were generated with immunoSEQ multiplex PCR, while TCRdb's copy carries only in-frame clones and drops some. The sample includes 40,000 to 60,000 clones, roughly 83% of them seen just once. This CDR3 contains 16 residues. CDR1 SGHAT and CDR2 FQNNGV come from the germline V gene. V lost 3 bases and J lost 9; bases outside the gene matches: 13. The source is a man aged 50-60 years with active COVID-19. This chain links TRBV11-2 with TRBJ2-1, with 8 bases aligning to TRBD1. The material sequenced was peripheral blood. The CDR3 sequence is CASSFNPGQAGFEQFF. In nucleotides, the CDR3 is TGTGCCAGCAGCTTCAACCCGGGACAGGCTGGATTTGAGCAGTTCTTC.